A single sample gave rise to the 16 T cell receptor beta chains below, sequenced in a study of T cell responses to AZD1222 COVID-19 vaccine (dated by TCRdb to the early 2020s). What this sample's time point label stands for: about 28 days (+/-7) after the second vaccine dose. The method was the immunoSEQ multiplex PCR assay. In TCRdb, the immuneACCESS table is reduced to in-frame sequences with V and J assigned. These tables do not hold every clone; where another copy was compared, an unresolved V gene accounts for under half, and the others remain unexplained. This sample has tens of thousands of clones in its table, and about nine tenths of those were observed once. Approximately 5% of the sample is taken by the ten largest. The sequencing used peripheral blood, collected 28 days after the second AZD1222 dose. These receptors were obtained from an adult who received the AZD1222 COVID-19 vaccine.

The rearrangement links TRBV4-1 to TRBJ1-5, with 8 bases lining up with TRBD1. The CDR3 sequence is 17 residues long. CDR1 MGHRA and CDR2 YSYEKL come from the germline V gene. With 1 base clipped from V and 1 base from J, the junction kept 6 bases outside the gene matches. CDR3 amino acids: CASSQGTGFRSNQPQHF. The CDR3 nucleotides are TGCGCCAGCAGCCAAGGGACAGGGTTTAGGAGCAATCAGCCCCAGCATTTT.

In its sample, this clone was seen once. The chain employs TRBV6-5 and TRBJ2-3, with TRBD1 matching over 9 bases. After removal of 5 bases from V and 13 bases from J, the junction contained 13 bases not matched to a gene. Looked up from germline, CDR1 is MNHEY and CDR2 is SVGAGI. The CDR3 extends over 14 amino acids. CDR3 protein: CASSPGQGRGVEYF. In DNA form, the CDR3 reads TGTGCCAGCAGTCCGGGACAGGGAAGGGGGGTAGAGTATTTT.

V usage is TRBV11-3 and J usage is TRBJ2-2; the D is unclear. There are 14 residues in the CDR3. Trimming removed 6 bases at V and 1 base at J, with 9 bases between. Germline V gives CDR1 SGHNT, CDR2 YENEEA. In nucleotides, the CDR3 is TGTGCCAGCAGGAGAGCAGGGAACACCGGGGAGCTGTTTTTT. Its protein is CASRRAGNTGELFF. Variable domain in full (rest from reference TRBV11-3 and TRBJ2-2): EAGVVQSPRYKIIEKKQPVAFWCNPISGHNTLYWYLQNLGQGPELLIRYENEEAVDDSQLPKDRFSAERLKGVDSTLKIQPAELGDSAVYLCASRRAGNTGELFFGEGSRLTVL.

V is TRBV27 and J is TRBJ1-6; 9 bases map to TRBD1. Per the germline V gene, CDR1 is MNHEY and CDR2 is SMNVEV (reference sequence). CDR3 length: 14 amino acids. J lost 14 bases, V lost 6 bases, and 11 bases had no gene match. The CDR3 region has the DNA TGTGCCAGCAGGAAACAGGGGGCGGAGGGGGCCCTCCACTTT. Protein product: CASRKQGAEGALHF.

V usage is TRBV7-3 and J usage is TRBJ2-3; unclear D gene. The CDR3 has 15 residues. V lost 0 bases and J 5 bases, leaving 12 bases between the germline ends. The germline CDR1 and CDR2 sequences are SGHTA and FQGTGA. The CDR3 DNA reads as TGTGCCAGCAGCTTAACAGGGAATGTGGAAGATACGCAGTATTTT. Protein: CASSLTGNVEDTQYF.

This rearrangement joins TRBV2 to TRBJ1-1, with 9 bases identical to TRBD1. Looked up from germline, CDR1 is SNHLY and CDR2 is FYNNEI. The trim removed 6 bases at V and 3 bases at J, leaving 2 bases unmatched. This CDR3 region has 13 residues. CDR3 residues: CASSRTGDTEAFF. CDR3 nucleotides: TGTGCCAGCAGCAGGACAGGGGACACTGAAGCTTTCTTT. Together with reference TRBV2 and TRBJ1-1, the CDR3 gives the full variable domain: EPEVTQTPSHQVTQMGQEVILRCVPISNHLYFYWYRQILGQKVEFLVSFYNNEISEKSEIFDDQFSVERPDGSNFTLKIRSTKLEDSAMYFCASSRTGDTEAFFGQGTRLTVV.

The chain is built from TRBV6-5 and TRBJ1-5, with TRBD1 matching over 7 bases. The CDR3 extends over 15 amino acids. From germline, CDR1 is MNHEY and CDR2 SVGAGI. After removal of 6 bases from V and 5 bases from J, the junction contained 10 bases not matched to a gene. This CDR3 is CASSLDRAGDQPQHF. For the CDR3, the DNA is TGTGCCAGCAGCCTAGACAGGGCGGGAGATCAGCCCCAGCATTTT.

The chain is built from TRBV6-2 or TRBV6-3 and TRBJ2-2; possibly TRBD1 for D (5 bases). Germline V lookup: CDR1 MNHEY, CDR2 SVGEGT. Trimming left V 2 bases short and J 2 bases short, with 9 bases between. The CDR3 loop spans 15 amino acids. The CDR3 DNA is TGTGCCAGCAGTTACGGAGACAGTAACACCGGGGAGCTGTTTTTT. Translation gives CASSYGDSNTGELFF.

The genes are TRBV7-9 and TRBJ2-2, with 8 bases aligning to TRBD1. The CDR3 sequence is 14 residues long. Germline values: CDR1 SEHNR, CDR2 FQNEAQ (reference sequence). After removal of 6 bases from V and 7 bases from J, the junction contained 7 bases not matched to a gene. CDR3 in amino acids: CASSLQGAFGELFF. Written as DNA, the CDR3 is TGTGCCAGCAGTTTGCAGGGGGCCTTCGGGGAGCTGTTTTTT.

The chain is built from TRBV7-3 and TRBJ2-5; no definite D call. Germline-derived CDR1 and CDR2 are SGHTA and FQGTGA. This CDR3 is 13 amino acids long. Between the trimmed V and J ends, which lost 5 bases and 5 bases, there was a span of 12 bases. CDR3 sequence: CASSTRAAETQYF. The CDR3 DNA reads as TGTGCCAGCAGCACCCGGGCGGCGGAGACCCAGTACTTC.

This chain links TRBV2 with TRBJ1-4, with unresolved D. V lost 5 bases to trimming and J lost 0 bases, with 13 bases between them. Germline V lookup: CDR1 SNHLY, CDR2 FYNNEI. CDR3 length equals 16 residues. CDR3 sequence: CASSRSELATNEKLFF. The CDR3 DNA follows: TGTGCCAGCAGTCGCAGCGAGCTTGCAACTAATGAAAAACTGTTTTTT.

The DNA of the CDR3 is TGTGCCAGCAGTCGAGGGAATCCTAATTCACCCCTCCACTTT. Translating gives CASSRGNPNSPLHF. This chain links TRBV27 with TRBJ1-6, with D unclear. The V gene's germline CDR1 is MNHEY and CDR2 SMNVEV (reference sequence). Trimming pared 5 bases from V and 6 bases from J, leaving 11 bases between. There are 14 residues in the CDR3.

CDR3 sequence: CASSPGTSGVTSYEQYF. The CDR3, as DNA: TGCGCCAGCAGCCCCGGGACTAGCGGGGTGACCTCCTACGAGCAGTACTTC. The V call is TRBV5-1, the J call TRBJ2-7, with TRBD2 identical over 13 bases. The CDR3 consists of 17 residues. J lost 0 bases, V lost 4 bases, and 7 bases had no gene match. The V gene's germline CDR1 is SGHRS and CDR2 YFSETQ.

V gene TRBV4-1 combines with J gene TRBJ1-2; 7 nucleotides align to TRBD1. With V trimmed by 4 bases and J by 4 bases, 9 bases remained unmatched. Germline V lookup: CDR1 MGHRA, CDR2 YSYEKL. CDR3 length: 15 amino acids. The DNA for the CDR3 is TGCGCCAGCAGCCTTGGGACAGCCGTAGGCTATGGCTACACCTTC. This gives the protein CASSLGTAVGYGYTF.

This clone was recorded only once. V gene TRBV7-9 combines with J gene TRBJ2-7; D gene ambiguous. The germline V gene encodes CDR1 SEHNR and CDR2 FQNEAQ (reference sequence). The CDR3 covers 13 residues. V dropped 2 bases and J dropped 2 bases, with 7 bases sitting between them. CDR3 in DNA: TGTGCCAGCAGCTTATCCGCTCCCTACGAGCAGTACTTC. It is translated as CASSLSAPYEQYF.

The gene calls are TRBV28 and TRBJ1-5; D unresolved. This CDR3 comprises 14 residues. Germline CDR1 MDHEN, CDR2 SYDVKM. The germline V and J ends were trimmed by 5 bases and 0 bases, with 8 bases remaining between them. CDR3 protein: CASSRDYSNQPQHF. CDR3 DNA sequence: TGTGCCAGCAGTCGCGACTATAGCAATCAGCCCCAGCATTTT. The whole variable domain, filled in from reference TRBV28 and TRBJ1-5, reads DVKVTQSSRYLVKRTGEKVFLECVQDMDHENMFWYRQDPGLGLRLIYFSYDVKMKEKGDIPEGYSVSREKKERFSLILESASTNQTSMYLCASSRDYSNQPQHFGDGTRLSIL.